The following is a TCR beta chain sequence with its context. Its target is unknown. This PCR relied on a set of 60 Vbeta primers and 13 Jbeta primers. The method was immunoSEQ multiplex PCR; TCRdb's version includes in-frame clones alone and lacks a portion of them. The sample consists of approximately 150,000 clones, about three quarters of them appearing once. This CDR3 contains 16 residues. The J segment lost 4 bases and the V segment lost 2 bases, leaving 7 bases of the junction unmatched. CDR1 is SGHDT and CDR2 is YYEEEE in the germline V gene. The data stem from a study of cytomegalovirus exposure and HLA in healthy donors. Across the whole study: As released early, the data held some 80 million unique TCRs from HLA-typed donors. Regarding the study as a whole: Immune exposure was documented only through CMV serostatus. What TCR beta sequences reportedly achieved was accurate prediction of HLA-A and HLA-B alleles in most subjects. Researchers counted roughly 150 TCR beta chains as cytomegalovirus-associated.

The sample taken for sequencing was PBMCs. V and J are TRBV5-6 and TRBJ2-2; TRBD2 matches at 8 bases. This clonotype was obtained from a woman between 18 and 29 years old in good health and CMV-seronegative. The CDR3 is CASSFRVAGPTGELFF. The CDR3 DNA reads TGTGCCAGCAGCTTTCGGGTAGCGGGACCCACCGGGGAGCTGTTTTTT.